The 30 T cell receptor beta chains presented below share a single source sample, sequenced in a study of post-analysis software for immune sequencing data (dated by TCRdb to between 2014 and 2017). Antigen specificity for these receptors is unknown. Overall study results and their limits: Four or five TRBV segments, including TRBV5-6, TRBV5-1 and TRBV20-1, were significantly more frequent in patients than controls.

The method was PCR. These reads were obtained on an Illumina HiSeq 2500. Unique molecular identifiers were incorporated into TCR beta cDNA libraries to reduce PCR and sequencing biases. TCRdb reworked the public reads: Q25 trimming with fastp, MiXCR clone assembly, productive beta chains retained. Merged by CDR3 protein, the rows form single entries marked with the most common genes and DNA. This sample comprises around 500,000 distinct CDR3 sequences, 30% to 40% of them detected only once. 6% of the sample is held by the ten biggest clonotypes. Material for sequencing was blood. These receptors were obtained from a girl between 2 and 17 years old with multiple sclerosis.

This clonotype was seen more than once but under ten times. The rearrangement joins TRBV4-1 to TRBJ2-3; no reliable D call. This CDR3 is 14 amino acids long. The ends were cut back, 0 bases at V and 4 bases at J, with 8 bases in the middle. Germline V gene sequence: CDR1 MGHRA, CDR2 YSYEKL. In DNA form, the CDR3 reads TGCGCCAGCAGCCAAGACCCTGGGGCAGATACGCAGTATTTT. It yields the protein CASSQDPGADTQYF.

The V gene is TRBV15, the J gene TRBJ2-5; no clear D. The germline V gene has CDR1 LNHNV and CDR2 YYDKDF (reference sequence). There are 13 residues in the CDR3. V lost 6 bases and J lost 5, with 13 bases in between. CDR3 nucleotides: TGTGCCACCAGAGGCCCTCAGTGGGAGACCCAGTACTTC. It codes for CATRGPQWETQYF.

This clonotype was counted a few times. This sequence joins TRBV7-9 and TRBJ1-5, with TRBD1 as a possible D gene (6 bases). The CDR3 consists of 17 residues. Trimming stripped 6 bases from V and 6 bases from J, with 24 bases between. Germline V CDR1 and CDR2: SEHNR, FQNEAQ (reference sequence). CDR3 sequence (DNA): TGTGCCAGCAGTCACGGCGGGGGGCTGGTAGGACGTCAGCCCCAGCATTTT. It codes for CASSHGGGLVGRQPQHF.

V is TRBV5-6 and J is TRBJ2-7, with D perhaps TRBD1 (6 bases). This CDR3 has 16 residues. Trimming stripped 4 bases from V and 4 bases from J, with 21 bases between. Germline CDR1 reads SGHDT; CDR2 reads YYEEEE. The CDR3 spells CASSRKMDSLSYEQYF. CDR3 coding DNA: TGTGCCAGCAGCCGAAAGATGGACAGCCTCTCTTACGAGCAGTACTTC. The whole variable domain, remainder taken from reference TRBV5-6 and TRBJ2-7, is DAGVTQSPTHLIKTRGQQVTLRCSPKSGHDTVSWYQQALGQGPQFIFQYYEEEERQRGNFPDRFSGHQFPNYSSELNVNALLLGDSALYLCASSRKMDSLSYEQYFGPGTRLTVT.

CDR3 coding DNA: TGTGCCAGCAGCGTAGGTATAGCCTACGAGCAGTACTTC. Translating it yields CASSVGIAYEQYF. The V call is TRBV9, the J call TRBJ2-7; D gene ambiguous. The germline V and J ends were trimmed by 0 bases and 2 bases, with 6 bases remaining between them. Germline CDR1 is SGDLS and CDR2 is YYNGEE. CDR3 length: 13 residues.

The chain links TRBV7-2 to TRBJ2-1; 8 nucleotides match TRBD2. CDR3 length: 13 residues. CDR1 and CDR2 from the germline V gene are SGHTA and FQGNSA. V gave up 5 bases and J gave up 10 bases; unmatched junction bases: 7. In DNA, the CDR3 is TGTGCCAGCAGCGGAGAGCCGGGGGGGGAGCAGTTCTTC. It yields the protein CASSGEPGGEQFF.

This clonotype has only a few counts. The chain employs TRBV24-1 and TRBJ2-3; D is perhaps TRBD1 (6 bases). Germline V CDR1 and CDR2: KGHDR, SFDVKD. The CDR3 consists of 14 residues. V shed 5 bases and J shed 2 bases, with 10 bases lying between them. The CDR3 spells CATSGQGITDTQYF. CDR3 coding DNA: TGTGCCACCAGTGGGCAGGGGATCACAGATACGCAGTATTTT.

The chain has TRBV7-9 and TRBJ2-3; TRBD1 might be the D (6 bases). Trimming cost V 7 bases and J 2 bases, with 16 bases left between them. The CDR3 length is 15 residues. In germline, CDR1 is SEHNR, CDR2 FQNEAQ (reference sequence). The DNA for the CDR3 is TGTGCCAGCATAGTAGAAGGACAGTACACAGATACGCAGTATTTT. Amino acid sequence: CASIVEGQYTDTQYF.

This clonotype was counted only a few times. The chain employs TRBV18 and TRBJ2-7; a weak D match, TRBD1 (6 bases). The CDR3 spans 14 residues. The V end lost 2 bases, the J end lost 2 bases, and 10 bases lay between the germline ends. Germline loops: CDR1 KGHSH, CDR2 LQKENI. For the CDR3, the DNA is TGTGCCAGCTCACCAGGGACAAGTACCTACGAGCAGTACTTC. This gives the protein CASSPGTSTYEQYF.

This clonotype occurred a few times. The CDR3 loop reads CASSLIAAGANVLTF. Written as DNA, the CDR3 is TGTGCCAGCAGTTTGATCGCGGCGGGGGCCAACGTCCTGACTTTC. The genes are TRBV28 and TRBJ2-6; no clear D gene. Germline CDR1 is MDHEN and CDR2 is SYDVKM. This CDR3 is 15 amino acids long. V was pared by 3 bases and J by 4 bases, with 10 bases between.

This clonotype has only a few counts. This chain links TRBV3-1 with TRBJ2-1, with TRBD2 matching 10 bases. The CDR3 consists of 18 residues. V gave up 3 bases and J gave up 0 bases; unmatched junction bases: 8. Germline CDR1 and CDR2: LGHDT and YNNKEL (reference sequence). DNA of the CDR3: TGTGCCAGCAGCCATTTGCTAGCGGGGGAGGACTCCTACAATGAGCAGTTCTTC. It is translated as CASSHLLAGEDSYNEQFF.

The CDR3 bases are TGCGCCAGCAGCGACACAGGGTCCGAGCAGTACTTC. This codes for CASSDTGSEQYF. This chain uses TRBV5-1 with TRBJ2-7; possible D gene TRBD1, 6 bases. CDR1 and CDR2 (germline): SGHRS, YFSETQ. The CDR3 is 12 amino acids. The V end was cut by 4 bases, the J end by 6 bases, with 11 bases between.

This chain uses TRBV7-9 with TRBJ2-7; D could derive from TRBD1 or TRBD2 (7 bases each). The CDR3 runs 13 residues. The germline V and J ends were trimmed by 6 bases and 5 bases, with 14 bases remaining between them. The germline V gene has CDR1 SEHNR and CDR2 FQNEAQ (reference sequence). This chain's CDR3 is CASRRQGGDEQYF. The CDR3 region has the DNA TGTGCCAGCAGACGTCAGGGGGGGGACGAGCAGTACTTC.

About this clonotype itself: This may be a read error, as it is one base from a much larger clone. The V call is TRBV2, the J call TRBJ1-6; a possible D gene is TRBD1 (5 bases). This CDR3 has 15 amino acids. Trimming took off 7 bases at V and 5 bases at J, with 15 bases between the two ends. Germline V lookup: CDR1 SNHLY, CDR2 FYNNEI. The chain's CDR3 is CASTRAGLNNSPLHF. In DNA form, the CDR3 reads TGTGCCAGCACTCGAGCGGGGCTTAATAATTCACCCCTCCACTTT.

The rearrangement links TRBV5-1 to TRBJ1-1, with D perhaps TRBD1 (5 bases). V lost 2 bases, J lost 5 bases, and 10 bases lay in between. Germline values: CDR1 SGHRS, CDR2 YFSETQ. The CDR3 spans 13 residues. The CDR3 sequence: CASSLWGRTEAFF. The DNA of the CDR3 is TGCGCCAGCAGCTTATGGGGACGTACTGAAGCTTTCTTT.

The CDR3 DNA sequence: TGCAGTGCTATGAAACTAATGAACACTGAAGCTTTCTTT. Protein sequence: CSAMKLMNTEAFF. This sequence joins TRBV20-1 and TRBJ1-1; D gene ambiguous. The V and J ends lost 4 bases and 0 bases respectively, with 9 bases between them. This CDR3 has 13 residues. Germline-derived CDR1 and CDR2 are DFQATT and SNEGSKA (reference sequence).

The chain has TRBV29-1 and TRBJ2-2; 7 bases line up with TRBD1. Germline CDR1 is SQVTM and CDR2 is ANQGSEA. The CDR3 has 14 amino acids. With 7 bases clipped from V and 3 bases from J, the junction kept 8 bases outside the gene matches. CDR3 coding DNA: TGCAGCGCCGACACAGGGGTCCACACCGGGGAGCTGTTTTTT. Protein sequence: CSADTGVHTGELFF.

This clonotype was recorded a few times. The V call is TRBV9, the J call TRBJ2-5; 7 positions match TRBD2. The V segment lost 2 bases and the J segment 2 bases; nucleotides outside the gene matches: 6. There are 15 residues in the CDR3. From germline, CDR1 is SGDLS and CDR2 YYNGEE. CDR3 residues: CASSVLAEIQETQYF. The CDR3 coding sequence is TGTGCCAGCAGCGTCCTAGCGGAGATACAAGAGACCCAGTACTTC.

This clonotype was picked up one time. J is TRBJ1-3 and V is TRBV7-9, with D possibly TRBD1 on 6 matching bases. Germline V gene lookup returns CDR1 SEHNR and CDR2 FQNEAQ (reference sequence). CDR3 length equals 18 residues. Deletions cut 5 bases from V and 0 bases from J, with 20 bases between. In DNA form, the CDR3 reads TGTGCCAGCAGCCTCGGACAGACGAGGGTTTCCTCTGGAAACACCATATATTTT. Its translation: CASSLGQTRVSSGNTIYF.

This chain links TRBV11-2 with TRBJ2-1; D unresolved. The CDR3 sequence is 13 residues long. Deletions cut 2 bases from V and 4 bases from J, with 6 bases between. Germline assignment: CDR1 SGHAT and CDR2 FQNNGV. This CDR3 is CASSLSTYNEQFF. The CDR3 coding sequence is TGTGCCAGCAGCTTAAGTACTTACAATGAGCAGTTCTTC. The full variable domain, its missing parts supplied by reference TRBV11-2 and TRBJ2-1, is EAGVAQSPRYKIIEKRQSVAFWCNPISGHATLYWYQQILGQGPKLLIQFQNNGVVDDSQLPKDRFSAERLKGVDSTLKIQPAKLEDSAVYLCASSLSTYNEQFFGPGTRLTVL.

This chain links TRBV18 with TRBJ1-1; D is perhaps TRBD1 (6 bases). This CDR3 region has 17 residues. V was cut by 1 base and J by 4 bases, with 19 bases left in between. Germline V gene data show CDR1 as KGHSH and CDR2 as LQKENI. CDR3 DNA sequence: TGTGCCAGCTCACCACGGGCCCAGGGGCCGGGGAGCACTGAAGCTTTCTTT. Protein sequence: CASSPRAQGPGSTEAFF.

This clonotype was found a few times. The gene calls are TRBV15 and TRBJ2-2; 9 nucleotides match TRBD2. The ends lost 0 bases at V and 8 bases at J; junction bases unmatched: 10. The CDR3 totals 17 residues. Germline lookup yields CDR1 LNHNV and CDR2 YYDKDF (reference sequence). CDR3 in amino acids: CATSRDGTSRMVGELFF. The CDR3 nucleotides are TGTGCCACCAGCAGAGATGGGACTAGCCGAATGGTGGGGGAGCTGTTTTTT. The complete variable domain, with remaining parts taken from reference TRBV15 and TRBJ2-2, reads DAMVIQNPRYQVTQFGKPVTLSCSQTLNHNVMYWYQQKSSQAPKLLFHYYDKDFNNEADTPDNFQSRRPNTSFCFLDIRSPGLGDTAMYLCATSRDGTSRMVGELFFGEGSRLTVL.

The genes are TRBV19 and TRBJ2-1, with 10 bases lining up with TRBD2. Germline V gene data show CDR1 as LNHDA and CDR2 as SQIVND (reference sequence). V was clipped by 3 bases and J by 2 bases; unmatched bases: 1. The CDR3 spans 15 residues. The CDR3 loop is CASSIGLAAYNEQFF. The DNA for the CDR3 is TGTGCCAGTAGTATCGGACTAGCGGCCTACAATGAGCAGTTCTTC.

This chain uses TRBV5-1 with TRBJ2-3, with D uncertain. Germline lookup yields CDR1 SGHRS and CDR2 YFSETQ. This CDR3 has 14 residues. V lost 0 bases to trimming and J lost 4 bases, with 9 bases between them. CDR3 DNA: TGCGCCAGCAGCTTGGTATTCGAGGCAGATACGCAGTATTTT. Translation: CASSLVFEADTQYF.

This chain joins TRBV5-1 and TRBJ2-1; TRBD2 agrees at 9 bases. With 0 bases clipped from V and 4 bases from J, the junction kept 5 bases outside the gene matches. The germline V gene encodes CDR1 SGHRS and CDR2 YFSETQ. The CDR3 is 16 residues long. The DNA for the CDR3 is TGCGCCAGCAGCTTGGGATCTAGCGGGGCTTACAATGAGCAGTTCTTC. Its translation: CASSLGSSGAYNEQFF.

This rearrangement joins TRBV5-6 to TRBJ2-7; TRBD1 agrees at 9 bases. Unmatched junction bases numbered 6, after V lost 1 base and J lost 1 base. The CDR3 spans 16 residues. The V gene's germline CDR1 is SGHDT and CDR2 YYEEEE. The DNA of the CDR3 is TGTGCCAGCAGCTTGTGGACAGGGGTCCCTTCCTACGAGCAGTACTTC. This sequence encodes CASSLWTGVPSYEQYF.

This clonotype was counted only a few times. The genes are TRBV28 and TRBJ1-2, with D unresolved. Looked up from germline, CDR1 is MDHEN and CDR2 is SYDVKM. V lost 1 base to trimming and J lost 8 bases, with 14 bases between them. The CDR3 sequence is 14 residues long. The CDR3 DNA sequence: TGTGCCAGCAGTTTATCCATGGCCCTTTCCGGCTACACCTTC. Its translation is CASSLSMALSGYTF.

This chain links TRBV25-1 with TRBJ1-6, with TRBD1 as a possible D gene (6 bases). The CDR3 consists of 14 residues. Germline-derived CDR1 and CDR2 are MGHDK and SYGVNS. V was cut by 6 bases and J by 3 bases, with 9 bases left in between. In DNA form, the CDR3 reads TGTGCCAGCAGCCGGGACAACTATAATTCACCCCTCCACTTT. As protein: CASSRDNYNSPLHF.

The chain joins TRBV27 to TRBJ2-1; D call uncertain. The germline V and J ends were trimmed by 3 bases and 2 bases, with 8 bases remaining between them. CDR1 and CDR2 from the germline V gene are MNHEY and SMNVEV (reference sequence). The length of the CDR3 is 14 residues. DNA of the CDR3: TGTGCCAGCAGTTTCGGAAAGGCCTACAATGAGCAGTTCTTC. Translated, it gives CASSFGKAYNEQFF.

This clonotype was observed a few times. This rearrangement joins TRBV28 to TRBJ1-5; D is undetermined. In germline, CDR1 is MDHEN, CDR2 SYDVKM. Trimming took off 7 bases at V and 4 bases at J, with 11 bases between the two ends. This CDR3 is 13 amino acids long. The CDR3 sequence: CASTTLRNQPQHF. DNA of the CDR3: TGTGCCAGCACCACCCTCAGGAATCAGCCCCAGCATTTT.